Listed here are 14 T cell receptor beta chains from one sample, sequenced in a study of blood T cell repertoires in COVID-19. The protocol was immunoSEQ multiplex PCR, while the TCRdb copy is restricted to in-frame clones and leaves out a portion. The table has over 55,000 clones, 88% seen once. Sequencing was carried out using peripheral blood. These TCRs come from a human donor in a cohort sampled during active COVID-19.

The chain carries TRBV7-2 and TRBJ1-6; D is possibly TRBD1 (6 bases). V lost 5 bases, J lost 9 bases, and 17 bases lay in between. The germline CDR1 and CDR2 sequences are SGHTA and FQGNSA. This CDR3 has 15 amino acids. CDR3 bases: TGTGCCAGCAGCCCGAGACAGGATTGGGCTTCACCCCTCCACTTT. Protein product: CASSPRQDWASPLHF.

CDR3 in amino acids: CASSPSAGRPTYNEQFF. CDR3 coding DNA: TGTGCCAGCTCACCATCGGCGGGCAGGCCTACCTACAATGAGCAGTTCTTC. The J gene is TRBJ2-1, the V gene TRBV18; D perhaps matches TRBD2 (5 bases). The CDR3 runs 17 residues. V was trimmed by 2 bases and J by 2 bases, leaving 16 bases between them. Germline V gene data show CDR1 as KGHSH and CDR2 as LQKENI.

V is TRBV18 and J is TRBJ2-3; D might be TRBD1 (5 bases). CDR1 KGHSH and CDR2 LQKENI come from the germline V gene. The V end was cut by 8 bases, the J end by 0 bases, with 9 bases between. The CDR3 runs 13 residues. CDR3 in DNA: TGTGCCAGCAACCAGGGAAGCACAGATACGCAGTATTTT. Translated, it gives CASNQGSTDTQYF.

The sample holds a few counts of this clone. V gene TRBV18 combines with J gene TRBJ2-2; 8 nucleotides align to TRBD1. CDR1 and CDR2 (germline): KGHSH, LQKENI. This CDR3 has 16 residues. V lost 6 bases, J lost 5 bases, and 11 bases stayed unmatched. CDR3 amino acids: CASSTRQDRATGELFF. CDR3 DNA: TGTGCCAGCTCCACTCGACAGGACAGGGCAACCGGGGAGCTGTTTTTT.

This rearrangement joins TRBV3-1 (or the pseudogene TRBV3-2) to TRBJ1-6; 9 bases fit TRBD1. Germline V CDR1 and CDR2: LGHDT, YNNKEL (reference sequence). This CDR3 region has 15 residues. V gave up 4 bases and J gave up 7 bases; unmatched junction bases: 5. The CDR3 protein is CASSPGQGGNSPLHF. The CDR3 nucleotides are TGTGCCAGCAGCCCGGGACAGGGTGGAAATTCACCCCTCCACTTT.

This chain connects TRBV23-1 to TRBJ2-1; 7 bases match TRBD1. TRBV23-1 carries the ORF label, with uncertain function. This CDR3 has 13 residues. The junction had 5 bases not matched to a gene; V was cut back by 5 bases and J by 7 bases. This CDR3 reads CASSSLRGNEQFF. For the CDR3, the DNA is TGCGCCAGCAGTTCCCTCAGGGGGAATGAGCAGTTCTTC.

The rearrangement links TRBV15 to TRBJ1-5; unclear D gene. The CDR3 loop spans 17 amino acids. V lost 0 bases to trimming and J lost 2 bases, with 14 bases between them. CDR1 is LNHNV and CDR2 is YYDKDF in the germline V gene (reference sequence). CDR3 coding DNA: TGTGCCACCAGCAGAGATCGTAGAGGGAATGGCAATCAGCCCCAGCATTTT. Translating gives CATSRDRRGNGNQPQHF. Full variable domain (rest looked up from reference TRBV15 and TRBJ1-5): DAMVIQNPRYQVTQFGKPVTLSCSQTLNHNVMYWYQQKSSQAPKLLFHYYDKDFNNEADTPDNFQSRRPNTSFCFLDIRSPGLGDTAMYLCATSRDRRGNGNQPQHFGDGTRLSIL.

V and J are TRBV29-1 and TRBJ2-7; maybe TRBD2 (5 bases). The CDR3 is 14 amino acids. V gave up 3 bases and J gave up 0 bases, with 12 bases separating them. Germline V gene data show CDR1 as SQVTM and CDR2 as ANQGSEA. Here the CDR3 reads CSVESPGSSYEQYF. The CDR3 DNA follows: TGCAGCGTTGAGTCCCCTGGGAGCTCCTACGAGCAGTACTTC.

The genes are TRBV5-1 and TRBJ2-7; TRBD2 aligns across 15 bases. With V trimmed by 5 bases and J by 9 bases, 18 bases remained unmatched. The CDR3 is 18 residues long. Per the germline V gene, CDR1 is SGHRS and CDR2 is YFSETQ. The CDR3 reads CASRKVGTSGGPYTGQYF. CDR3 nucleotides: TGCGCCAGCAGAAAAGTGGGGACTAGCGGGGGGCCGTACACCGGGCAGTACTTC.

In its sample, this clone was seen a few times. J is TRBJ1-3 and V is TRBV3-1 (or the pseudogene TRBV3-2), with D possibly being TRBD1 (6 bases). The CDR3 contains 15 residues. Germline V gives CDR1 LGHDT, CDR2 YNNKEL (reference sequence). Trimming cost V 2 bases and J 3 bases, with 11 bases left between them. In DNA, the CDR3 is TGTGCCAGCAGCCAAAGGGGGTCTTTTGGAAACACCATATATTTT. It encodes CASSQRGSFGNTIYF.

The chain has TRBV4-1 and TRBJ1-2; no clear D. The length of the CDR3 is 13 residues. Trimming shortened V by 0 bases and J by 8 bases, and 10 bases separated the two germline ends. Germline CDR1 MGHRA, CDR2 YSYEKL. CDR3 sequence reads: CASSQDDSRGYTF. Here the CDR3 DNA reads TGCGCCAGCAGCCAAGATGACTCGCGGGGCTACACCTTC.

This chain connects TRBV28 to TRBJ1-2; D possibly corresponds to TRBD1 (5 bases). The CDR3 is 13 residues long. With 3 bases removed from V and 4 bases from J, the gap between germline ends came to 9 bases. CDR1 and CDR2 from the germline V gene are MDHEN and SYDVKM. As DNA, the CDR3 is TGTGCCAGCAGTTTCACGGGGGTCTATGGCTACACCTTC. Encoded protein: CASSFTGVYGYTF.

The rearrangement links TRBV7-8 to TRBJ2-1, with 9 bases lining up with TRBD1. The CDR3 contains 16 residues. Germline V gene sequence: CDR1 SGHVS, CDR2 FQNEAQ. V lost 5 bases, J lost 6 bases, and 11 bases stayed unmatched. The CDR3 protein is CASSRRAQGASNEQFF. The CDR3 DNA is TGTGCCAGCAGCCGCCGTGCACAGGGGGCTTCCAATGAGCAGTTCTTC.

The chain couples TRBV7-2 to TRBJ2-1; weak D call: TRBD2 (5 bases). This CDR3 contains 15 residues. Trimming cost V 1 base and J 7 bases, with 14 bases left between them. CDR1 and CDR2 from the germline V gene are SGHTA and FQGNSA. The CDR3 region is CASSLVLFPGNEQFF. The CDR3, as DNA: TGTGCCAGCAGCTTAGTTTTGTTTCCGGGAAATGAGCAGTTCTTC.